This T cell receptor (beta chain) was sequenced in a study of blood T cell repertoires in COVID-19. In the study overall: Material from acute and convalescent COVID-19 was sourced from the United States, Italy and Spain. T cells, B-cell-depleted T cells, or PBMCs provided the cDNA or gDNA that served as material.

As concerns this clone: One junction end disagrees with the germline gene, perhaps due to a read error.

This CDR3 spans 8 amino acids. Germline V lookup: CDR1 GTSNPN, CDR2 SVGIG (reference sequence). In the original workflow: It was from reference gene primer amplification that nucleated cell counts were estimated. The assay was immunoSEQ multiplex PCR, and TCRdb's table has in-frame clones only and misses some. That table is the source of V, J and clone size, and D and trimming were worked out from the DNA. The table shows 310,000 or so clones, with around 90% occurring only once. Participants were aged about 18 to 100 years from roughly 25 US areas. The chain combines TRBV30 with TRBJ1-2, with D uncertain. The sample consisted of PBMCs or T cells enriched from blood (not recorded which). This receptor was obtained from a woman aged 25 to 39 who had recovered from COVID-19. The DNA for the CDR3 is TGTGCCTGGGCAGGCGCTCTCTTC. This codes for CAWAGALF. Looking up the rest from reference TRBV30 and TRBJ1-2 gives the full variable domain: SQTIHQWPATLVQPVGSPLSLECTVEGTSNPNLYWYRQAAGRGLQLLFYSVGIGQISSEVPQNLSASRPQDRQFILSSKKLLLSDSGFYLCAWAGALFGSGTRLTVV.